The entry below gives a single TCR beta chain sequence along with its context. Antigen unknown. This specimen belongs to a study of cytomegalovirus exposure and HLA in healthy donors. Repertoires were generated with immunoSEQ multiplex PCR, while TCRdb's copy carries only in-frame clones and drops some. The sample has around 220,000 clones; around 90% are singletons. Trimming removed 3 bases at V and 4 bases at J, with 25 bases between. Germline CDR1 reads SGHRS; CDR2 reads YFSETQ. There are 18 residues in the CDR3. Study-wide results and limits: Despite most TCR sequences being rare, some public TCRs occurred in many donors. Confirmation was obtained in vitro that a few CMV-associated chains are specific for CMV antigens.

The source material was PBMCs. The chain links TRBV5-1 to TRBJ2-5; the D gene is possibly TRBD2 (6 bases). This TCR derives from a woman younger than 30 in good health and CMV-seronegative. CDR3 loop: CASSYRFIGLLGGETQYF. CDR3 bases: TGCGCCAGCAGCTATCGCTTTATTGGACTACTGGGGGGAGAGACCCAGTACTTC.